This T cell receptor (beta chain) was recovered during a study of PD-1 blockade in classical Hodgkin lymphoma. Profiling relied on immunoSEQ multiplex PCR, and the TCRdb table lists in-frame clones only, not all of them. This table has around 5,000 clones, around three fifths appearing once. This clone has only one observation. The patients all showed relapse after autologous stem cell transplantation, while their brentuximab vedotin exposure varied. The CDR3 spans 13 residues. Germline loops: CDR1 GTSNPN, CDR2 SVGIG (reference sequence). Trimming left V 5 bases short and J 7 bases short, with 14 bases between.

This rearrangement joins TRBV30 to TRBJ2-2; D unresolved. This TCR derives from a human donor with classical Hodgkin lymphoma. The sequenced sample was peripheral blood mononuclear cells (PBMCs), obtained at baseline. CDR3 coding DNA: TGTGCCTGGGCCATCAGTTTGTTCGGGGAGCTGTTTTTT. Its translation: CAWAISLFGELFF.